The TCR beta chain described here comes from a study of regulatory T cells in long-lasting Graves disease. Study-level results: Among persistent patients, a larger number of public clonotypes were shared (approximately 2,900) than among newly diagnosed patients (roughly 970). What was studied was peripheral blood only, and not thyroid tissue.

Documented time point: persistent/refractory GD, antithyroid drugs over 5 years with positive TRAb. PBMCs were the source of the RNA used for TCR sequencing. The EDTA tubes were filled with nine milliliters of drawn peripheral blood. TCR beta libraries were built with iRepertoire HTBI primers and Arm-PCR of CDR3 regions. TCRdb analysed the multiplex PCR reads with MiXCR anew, one entry per CDR3 protein. Among roughly 490,000 distinct CDR3 sequences, under 25% were seen once, and the ten largest hold around 13%. There are a few counts of this clonotype. Its antigen is unidentified. Germline V gives CDR1 SGHRS, CDR2 YFSETQ. The CDR3 extends over 13 amino acids. The ends were cut back, 2 bases at V and 2 bases at J, with 7 bases in the middle.

Sequenced here: peripheral blood mononuclear cells (PBMCs), sampled when the disease was refractory, from a patient treated with antithyroid drugs. This chain uses TRBV5-1 with TRBJ2-5; D remains unclear. The source is a female donor with Graves disease. In DNA form, the CDR3 reads TGCGCCAGCAGCTTCAGGTGGCAAGAGACCCAGTACTTC. It specifies CASSFRWQETQYF. Filled out from reference TRBV5-1 and TRBJ2-5, the complete variable domain reads KAGVTQTPRYLIKTRGQQVTLSCSPISGHRSVSWYQQTPGQGLQFLFEYFSETQRNKGNFPGRFSGRQFSNSRSEMNVSTLELGDSALYLCASSFRWQETQYFGPGTRLLVL.